These 14 T cell receptor beta chains were all obtained from the same sample, sequenced in a study of T-cell reconstitution after alpha-beta-depleted transplantation in children. Construction of the TCRbeta library involved unique molecular identifiers. In TCRdb, the PCR reads were re-called with MiXCR into one record per CDR3 protein. The table includes a few hundred thousand distinct CDR3 sequences, around 12% detected once. The source material was PBMCs from the stem cell graft donor, sampled from the stem cell graft. The receptors were sampled from a human donor who donated a stem cell graft to a child with combined immunodeficiency.

This clonotype has a handful of counts. The chain uses TRBV14 and TRBJ2-5, with 9 bases matching TRBD1. The V and J ends lost 4 bases and 5 bases, in that order; junction bases with no gene match: 17. Germline CDR1 is SGHDN and CDR2 is FVKESK. The CDR3 runs to 18 residues. The CDR3 loop is CASSPPGQGFPHVETQYF. The CDR3 DNA is TGTGCCAGCAGCCCACCGGGACAGGGTTTCCCGCATGTTGAGACCCAGTACTTC.

There are a few counts of this clonotype. The J gene is TRBJ1-6, the V gene TRBV9, with 10 bases aligning to TRBD1. J was trimmed by 7 bases and V by 3 bases; bases with no gene match: 4. The CDR3 length is 15 residues. In germline, CDR1 is SGDLS, CDR2 YYNGEE. The CDR3 here is CASSAPGQGNSPLHF. The DNA for the CDR3 is TGTGCCAGCAGCGCGCCGGGACAGGGGAATTCACCCCTCCACTTT.

This clonotype occurred a few times. The chain couples TRBV28 to TRBJ1-2; D is possibly TRBD1 (5 bases). Germline values: CDR1 MDHEN, CDR2 SYDVKM. V lost 6 bases and J 4 bases, leaving 9 bases between the germline ends. There are 12 residues in the CDR3. CDR3 bases: TGTGCCAGCAGCCCCGGGGCCTATGGCTACACCTTC. Translated: CASSPGAYGYTF.

Many counts were recorded for this clonotype. The genes are TRBV5-1 and TRBJ2-7, with D possibly TRBD1 on 5 matching bases. CDR3 length equals 13 residues. Looked up from germline, CDR1 is SGHRS and CDR2 is YFSETQ. Trimming took 7 bases from V and 4 from J, leaving 15 bases between them. The CDR3 sequence: CASAQGRWYEQYF. CDR3 bases: TGCGCCAGCGCGCAGGGTCGATGGTACGAGCAGTACTTC.

This clonotype was detected only a few times. This chain joins TRBV10-3 and TRBJ2-7; D could derive from TRBD1 or TRBD2 (5 bases each). The V end lost 5 bases, the J end lost 4 bases, and 9 bases lay between the germline ends. Germline CDR1 reads ENHRY; CDR2 reads SYGVKD. The CDR3 is 12 amino acids. The CDR3 spells CAISPGGYEQYF. The CDR3 DNA reads TGTGCCATCAGTCCTGGGGGATACGAGCAGTACTTC.

The genes are TRBV18 and TRBJ1-1, with a weak D call TRBD1 (5 bases). The germline V gene encodes CDR1 KGHSH and CDR2 LQKENI. Trimming stripped 5 bases from V and 0 bases from J, with 10 bases between. The CDR3 runs 14 residues. CDR3 in amino acids: CASSAGTVNTEAFF. The CDR3, as DNA: TGTGCCAGCTCAGCTGGGACGGTGAACACTGAAGCTTTCTTT.

The rearrangement uses TRBV12-3 or TRBV12-4 and TRBJ1-1, with D uncertain. The V and J ends lost 0 bases and 7 bases respectively, with 6 bases between them. This CDR3 has 12 amino acids. The CDR3: CASSLATDEAFF. The CDR3, as DNA: TGTGCCAGCAGTTTAGCAACTGATGAAGCTTTCTTT.

The table lists this clonotype with a few counts. The chain links TRBV12-3 or TRBV12-4 to TRBJ1-6; 11 nucleotides align to TRBD1. The trim removed 6 bases at V and 6 bases at J, leaving 7 bases unmatched. This CDR3 has 16 amino acids. The CDR3 loop is CASSVGQGARNSPLHF. The CDR3 region has the DNA TGTGCCAGCAGCGTCGGACAGGGGGCGCGTAATTCACCCCTCCACTTT.

This clonotype was found many times. The V and J genes are TRBV18 and TRBJ2-5; TRBD1 is a possible D gene (6 bases). The germline V and J ends were trimmed by 4 bases and 3 bases, with 12 bases remaining between them. The CDR3 is 14 amino acids. CDR1 KGHSH and CDR2 LQKENI come from the germline V gene. DNA of the CDR3: TGTGCCAGCTCACGTGGACAGTTCAAAGAGACCCAGTACTTC. Its protein is CASSRGQFKETQYF.

The J gene is TRBJ2-7, the V gene TRBV12-3 or TRBV12-4; D call uncertain. The germline V and J ends were trimmed by 3 bases and 4 bases, with 13 bases remaining between them. This CDR3 contains 14 residues. CDR3 DNA sequence: TGTGCCAGCAGTTTTAGTGCCGACCTTTACGAGCAGTACTTC. It specifies CASSFSADLYEQYF.

The chain recombines TRBV29-1 with TRBJ1-4; unclear D gene. The germline V and J ends were trimmed by 2 bases and 2 bases, with 9 bases remaining between them. Looked up from germline, CDR1 is SQVTM and CDR2 is ANQGSEA. The CDR3 is made up of 14 amino acids. Here the CDR3 reads CSVELGSTNEKLFF. The DNA of the CDR3 is TGCAGCGTTGAATTGGGGTCCACTAATGAAAAACTGTTTTTT.

This clonotype was counted only a few times. The gene calls are TRBV20-1 and TRBJ2-1, with D possibly TRBD1 on 5 matching bases. The CDR3 runs 16 residues. CDR1 and CDR2 from the germline V gene are DFQATT and SNEGSKA (reference sequence). V was shortened by 4 bases and J by 1 base, with 17 bases between the two germline ends. The CDR3 here is CSATPLTGLSYNEQFF. In DNA, the CDR3 is TGCAGTGCTACTCCGCTTACAGGCCTGTCCTACAATGAGCAGTTCTTC.

This clonotype was observed a few times. The chain carries TRBV12-3 or TRBV12-4 and TRBJ2-1; D remains ambiguous. This CDR3 is 15 amino acids long. With 2 bases removed from V and 4 bases from J, the gap between germline ends came to 12 bases. The CDR3 DNA is TGTGCCAGCAGTTTATGGAGAAGCAGATACAATGAGCAGTTCTTC. This sequence encodes CASSLWRSRYNEQFF.

This clonotype was counted between two and nine times. The chain has TRBV6-2 or TRBV6-3 and TRBJ1-1, with D unresolved. The CDR3 is 12 amino acids. Germline CDR1 MNHEY, CDR2 SVGEGT. Trimming shortened V by 6 bases and J by 4 bases, and 9 bases separated the two germline ends. The CDR3 reads CASSPPLTEAFF. DNA for the CDR3: TGTGCCAGCAGCCCTCCGCTCACTGAAGCTTTCTTT.